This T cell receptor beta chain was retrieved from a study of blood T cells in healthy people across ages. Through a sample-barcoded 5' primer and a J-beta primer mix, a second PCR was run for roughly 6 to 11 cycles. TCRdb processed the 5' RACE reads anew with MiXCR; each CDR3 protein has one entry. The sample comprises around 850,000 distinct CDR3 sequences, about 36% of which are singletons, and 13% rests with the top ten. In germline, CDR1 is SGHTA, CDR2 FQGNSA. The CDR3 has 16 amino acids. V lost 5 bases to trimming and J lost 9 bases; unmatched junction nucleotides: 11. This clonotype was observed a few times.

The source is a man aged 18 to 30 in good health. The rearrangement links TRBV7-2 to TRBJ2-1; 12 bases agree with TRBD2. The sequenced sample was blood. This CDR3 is CASSDSNLAGGAEQFF. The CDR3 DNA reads TGTGCCAGCAGCGACTCGAATCTAGCGGGGGGGGCTGAGCAGTTCTTC.